This TCR beta chain was sequenced in a study of regulatory T cells in long-lasting Graves disease. Assembly of TCR beta libraries relied on iRepertoire HTBI primers together with Arm-PCR of CDR3 regions. Each CDR3 protein is one row after TCRdb ran MiXCR on the multiplex PCR reads. The table lists roughly 610,000 distinct CDR3 sequences, roughly 15% of them singletons, with more than 10% in the top ten. Regarding time point: newly diagnosed GD, antithyroid drugs for less than 3 months. Generation of the TCR library employed RNA extracted from PBMCs. Germline V lookup: CDR1 SGHRS, CDR2 YFSETQ. The trim removed 7 bases at V and 6 bases at J, leaving 13 bases unmatched. CDR3 length equals 15 residues. These data were likewise used in another study, on T cells in Graves' hyperthyroidism and ophthalmopathy.

The origin of this receptor is a man between 18 and 35 years old with Graves disease. J is TRBJ2-1 and V is TRBV5-1, with 7 positions matching TRBD1. Sequences were derived from peripheral blood mononuclear cells (PBMCs), sampled at new diagnosis, from a patient treated with antithyroid drugs. The chain's CDR3 is CASYMGQTEINEQFF. CDR3 DNA: TGCGCCAGCTACATGGGACAGACAGAAATCAATGAGCAGTTCTTC.